These T cell receptor beta chains were read from a single sample in a study of blood T cell repertoires in COVID-19. Sequencing used immunoSEQ multiplex PCR; TCRdb keeps in-frame clones, though not all of them. The sample holds 200,000 to 300,000 clones, around 85% seen once. Sequences were obtained from peripheral blood. These receptors were obtained from a woman in her sixties with active or convalescent COVID-19. The conserved cysteine and the conserved F or W are not part of the CDR3 here. The listing skips clone size in some rows; elsewhere it reads once, few, many or a size class.

V	size	J	CDR3
TRBV6-5	-	TRBJ2-1	ASGTQRTIYEQF
TRBV27	once	TRBJ2-1	ASRPLLRDRVSYSYNEQF
TRBV5-6	once	TRBJ1-1	ASSLGQLMNTEAF
TRBV11-3	-	TRBJ2-2	ASRSLAETGELF
TRBV7-2	-	TRBJ1-1	ASTQGPTRGKAF
TRBV4-1	few	TRBJ2-7	ASSQLAGAIYEQY
TRBV30	-	TRBJ1-1	AWSRRRTEAF
TRBV20-1	-	TRBJ1-1	SAGPGTEAF
TRBV29-1	-	TRBJ2-1	SVKGLVDEQF
TRBV11-3	-	TRBJ2-7	ARAGTSGQAVAVEQY
TRBV12-5	-	TRBJ2-1	ASGLVSGGLAGVGEQF
TRBV7-9	-	TRBJ1-2	ASSYTGFSYGYT
TRBV4-1	-	TRBJ1-6	ASSPGDRGSPLH
TRBV15	-	TRBJ2-1	ATSPLPNPGGYNEQF
TRBV5-1	-	TRBJ1-3	ASSGGTGVGNTIY
TRBV9	-	TRBJ1-2	ASGGGDGYT
TRBV27	-	TRBJ1-2	ASSSTGLYLGGYT
TRBV11-3	-	TRBJ1-1	ASSLGQGEGTEAF
TRBV2	-	TRBJ2-1	ASSSFGLAGVEQF
TRBV24-1	-	TRBJ2-1	ATRAGDGSYNEQF
TRBV18	few	TRBJ1-2	ASSLGTGGSPNYGYT
TRBV28	-	TRBJ1-1	ASSLVGQPNTEAF
TRBV4-1	-	TRBJ1-3	ASSQDGPPAGGNTIY
TRBV7-8	-	TRBJ2-1	ASSLAVRLAGYNEQF
TRBV6-5	-	TRBJ1-1	ASSYSGGWGEAF
TRBV28	-	TRBJ1-1	ASSLSPTGMVEAF
TRBV6-4	-	TRBJ1-5	ASSEPGTGGGYSNQPQH
TRBV3-1/TRBV3-2	-	TRBJ2-1	ASSRDRDNEQF
TRBV11-3	-	TRBJ2-7	ASSSLGGQGSYEQY
TRBV5-6	-	TRBJ2-2	ASSPNLVAYGPGELF
TRBV23-1	-	TRBJ2-1	ASSPLPTGGAYNEQF
TRBV29-1	few	TRBJ2-7	SVTGQYYEQY
TRBV7-6	-	TRBJ2-5	ASSLAVAGGIETQY